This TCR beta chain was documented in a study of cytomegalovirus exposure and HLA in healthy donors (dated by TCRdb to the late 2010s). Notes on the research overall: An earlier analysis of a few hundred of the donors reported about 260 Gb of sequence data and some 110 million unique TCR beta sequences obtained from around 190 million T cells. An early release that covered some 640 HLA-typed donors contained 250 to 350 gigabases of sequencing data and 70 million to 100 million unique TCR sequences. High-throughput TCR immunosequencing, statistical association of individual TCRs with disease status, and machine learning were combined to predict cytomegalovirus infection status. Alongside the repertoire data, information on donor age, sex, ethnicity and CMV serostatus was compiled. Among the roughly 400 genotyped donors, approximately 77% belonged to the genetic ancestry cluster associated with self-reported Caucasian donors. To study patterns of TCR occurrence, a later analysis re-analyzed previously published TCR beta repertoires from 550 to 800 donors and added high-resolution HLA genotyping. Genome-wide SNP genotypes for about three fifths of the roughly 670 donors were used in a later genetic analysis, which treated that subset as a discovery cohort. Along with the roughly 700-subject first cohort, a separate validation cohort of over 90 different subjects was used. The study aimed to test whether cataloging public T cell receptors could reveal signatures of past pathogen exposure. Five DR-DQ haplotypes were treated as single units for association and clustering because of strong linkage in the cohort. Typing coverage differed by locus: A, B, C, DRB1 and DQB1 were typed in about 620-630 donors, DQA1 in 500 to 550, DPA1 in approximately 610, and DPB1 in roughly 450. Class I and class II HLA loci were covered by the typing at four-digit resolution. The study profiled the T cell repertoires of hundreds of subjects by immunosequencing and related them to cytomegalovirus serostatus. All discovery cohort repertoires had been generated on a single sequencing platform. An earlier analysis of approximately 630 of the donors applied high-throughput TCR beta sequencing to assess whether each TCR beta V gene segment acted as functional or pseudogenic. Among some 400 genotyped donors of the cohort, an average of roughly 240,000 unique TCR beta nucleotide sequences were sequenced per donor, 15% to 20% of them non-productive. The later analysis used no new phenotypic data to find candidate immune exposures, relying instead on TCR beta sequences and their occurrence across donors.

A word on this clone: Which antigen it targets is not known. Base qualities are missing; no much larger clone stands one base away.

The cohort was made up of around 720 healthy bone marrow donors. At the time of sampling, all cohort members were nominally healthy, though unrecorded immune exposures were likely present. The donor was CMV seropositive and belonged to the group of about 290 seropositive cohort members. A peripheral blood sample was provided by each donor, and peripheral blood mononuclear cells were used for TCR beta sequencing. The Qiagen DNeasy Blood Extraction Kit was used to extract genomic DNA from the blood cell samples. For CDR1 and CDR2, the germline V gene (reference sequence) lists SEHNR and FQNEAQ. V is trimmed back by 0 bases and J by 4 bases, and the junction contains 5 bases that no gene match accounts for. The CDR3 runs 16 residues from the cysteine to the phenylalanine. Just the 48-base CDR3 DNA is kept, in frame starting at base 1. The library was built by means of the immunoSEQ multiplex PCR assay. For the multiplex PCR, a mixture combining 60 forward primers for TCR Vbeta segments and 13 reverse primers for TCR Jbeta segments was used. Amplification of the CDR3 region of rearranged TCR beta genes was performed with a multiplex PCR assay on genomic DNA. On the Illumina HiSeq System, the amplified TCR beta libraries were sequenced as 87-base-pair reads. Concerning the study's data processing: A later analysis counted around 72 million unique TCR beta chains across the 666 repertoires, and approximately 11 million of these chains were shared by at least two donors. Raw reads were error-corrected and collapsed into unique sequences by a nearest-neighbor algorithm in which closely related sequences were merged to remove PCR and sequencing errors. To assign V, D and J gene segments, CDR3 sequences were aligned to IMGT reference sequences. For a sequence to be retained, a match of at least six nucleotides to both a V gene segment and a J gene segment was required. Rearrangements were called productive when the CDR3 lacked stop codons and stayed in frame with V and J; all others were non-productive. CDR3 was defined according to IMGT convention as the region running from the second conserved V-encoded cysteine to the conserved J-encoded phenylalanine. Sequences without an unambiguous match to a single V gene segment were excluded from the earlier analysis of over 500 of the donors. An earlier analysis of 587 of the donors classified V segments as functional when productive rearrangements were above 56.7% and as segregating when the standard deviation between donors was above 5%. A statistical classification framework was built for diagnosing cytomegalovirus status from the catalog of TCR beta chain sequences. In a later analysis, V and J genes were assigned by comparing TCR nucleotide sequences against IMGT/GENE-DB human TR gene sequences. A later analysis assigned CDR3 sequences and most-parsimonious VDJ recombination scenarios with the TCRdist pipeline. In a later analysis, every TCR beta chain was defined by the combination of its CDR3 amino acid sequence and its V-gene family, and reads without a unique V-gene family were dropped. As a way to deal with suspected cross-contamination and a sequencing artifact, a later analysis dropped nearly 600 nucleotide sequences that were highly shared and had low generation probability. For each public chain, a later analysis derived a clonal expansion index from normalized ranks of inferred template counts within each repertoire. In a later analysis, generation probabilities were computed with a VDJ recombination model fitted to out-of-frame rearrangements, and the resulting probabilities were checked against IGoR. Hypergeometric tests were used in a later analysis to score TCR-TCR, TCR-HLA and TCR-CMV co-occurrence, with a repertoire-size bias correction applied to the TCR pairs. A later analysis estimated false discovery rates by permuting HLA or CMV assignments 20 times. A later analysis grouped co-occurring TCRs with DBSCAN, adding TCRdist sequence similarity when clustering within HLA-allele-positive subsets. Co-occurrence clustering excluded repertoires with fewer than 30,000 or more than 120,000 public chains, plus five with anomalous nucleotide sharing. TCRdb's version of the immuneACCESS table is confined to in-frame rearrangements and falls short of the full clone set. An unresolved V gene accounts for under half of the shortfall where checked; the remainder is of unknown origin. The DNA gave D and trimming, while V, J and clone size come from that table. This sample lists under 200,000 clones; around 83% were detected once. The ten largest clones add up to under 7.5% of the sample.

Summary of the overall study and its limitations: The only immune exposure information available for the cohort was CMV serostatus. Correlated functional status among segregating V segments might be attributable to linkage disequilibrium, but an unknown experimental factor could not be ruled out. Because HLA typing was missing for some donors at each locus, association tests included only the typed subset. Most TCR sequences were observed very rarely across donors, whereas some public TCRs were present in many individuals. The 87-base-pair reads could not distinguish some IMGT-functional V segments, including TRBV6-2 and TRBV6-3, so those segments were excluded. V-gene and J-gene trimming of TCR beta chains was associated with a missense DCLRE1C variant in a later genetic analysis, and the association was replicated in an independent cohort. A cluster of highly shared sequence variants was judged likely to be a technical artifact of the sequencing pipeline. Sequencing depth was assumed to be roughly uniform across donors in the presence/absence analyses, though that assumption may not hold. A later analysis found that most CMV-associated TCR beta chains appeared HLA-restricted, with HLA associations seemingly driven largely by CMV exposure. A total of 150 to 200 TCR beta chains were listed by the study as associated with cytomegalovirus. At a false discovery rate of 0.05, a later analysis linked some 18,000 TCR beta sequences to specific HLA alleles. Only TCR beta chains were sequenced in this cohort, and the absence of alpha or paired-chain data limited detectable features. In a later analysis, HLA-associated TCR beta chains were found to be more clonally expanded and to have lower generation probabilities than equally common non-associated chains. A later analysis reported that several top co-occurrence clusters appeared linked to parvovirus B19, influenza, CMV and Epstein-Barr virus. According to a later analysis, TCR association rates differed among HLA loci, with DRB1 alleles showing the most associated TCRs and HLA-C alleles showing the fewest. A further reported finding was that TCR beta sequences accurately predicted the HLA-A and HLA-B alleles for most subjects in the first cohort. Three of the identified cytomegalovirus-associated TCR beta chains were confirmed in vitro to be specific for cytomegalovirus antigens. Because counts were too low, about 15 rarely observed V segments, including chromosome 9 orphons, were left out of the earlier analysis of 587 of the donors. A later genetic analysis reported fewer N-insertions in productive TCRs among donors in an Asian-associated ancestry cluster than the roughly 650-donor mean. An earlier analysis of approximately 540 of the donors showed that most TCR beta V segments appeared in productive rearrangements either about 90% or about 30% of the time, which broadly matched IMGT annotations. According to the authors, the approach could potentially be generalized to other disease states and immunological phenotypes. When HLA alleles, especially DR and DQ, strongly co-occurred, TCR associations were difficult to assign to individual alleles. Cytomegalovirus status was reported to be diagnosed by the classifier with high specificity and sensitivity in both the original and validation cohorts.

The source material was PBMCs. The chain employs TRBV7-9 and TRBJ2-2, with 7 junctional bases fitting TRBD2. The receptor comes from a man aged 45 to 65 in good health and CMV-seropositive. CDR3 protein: CASSLALSGGTGELFF. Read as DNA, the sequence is TGTGCCAGCAGCTTAGCGCTTTCGGGGGGCACCGGGGAGCTGTTTTTT.